One and the same sample provided the 24 T cell receptor beta chains below, sequenced in a study of identical twins. TCRdb reprocessed the 5' RACE reads with MiXCR, giving one entry per CDR3 protein. The sample includes hundreds of thousands of distinct CDR3 sequences, under 9% of them seen just once. The sample was also linked to a second study, of yellow fever vaccine responses in identical twins.

Sample: PBMCs. Receptors were obtained from a woman aged 18-30 years in good health.

Many counts were recorded for this clonotype. The genes are TRBV7-9 and TRBJ1-1, with D unclear. Germline V gene data show CDR1 as SEHNR and CDR2 as FQNEAQ (reference sequence). CDR3 size: 14 residues. Trimming removed 0 bases from V and 3 bases from J, with 8 bases in between. DNA for the CDR3: TGTGCCAGCAGCTTAGCCGGGAGGGACACTGAAGCTTTCTTT. This codes for CASSLAGRDTEAFF.

The chain combines TRBV11-2 with TRBJ2-7, with TRBD2 matching 8 bases. This CDR3 has 16 residues. Unmatched junction bases numbered 10, after V lost 6 bases and J lost 0 bases. In germline, CDR1 is SGHAT, CDR2 FQNNGV. CDR3 DNA: TGTGCCAGCAGACCCCTCTCGGGGACTAGCTCCTACGAGCAGTACTTC. It translates to CASRPLSGTSSYEQYF.

In this sample, this clonotype turned up a few times. This rearrangement joins TRBV2 to TRBJ2-6, with D maybe TRBD1 (5 bases). Germline CDR1 SNHLY, CDR2 FYNNEI. V lost 4 bases to trimming and J lost 0 bases, with 13 bases between them. This CDR3 is 17 amino acids long. CDR3 sequence reads: CASSVRQGFSGANVLTF. CDR3 in DNA: TGTGCCAGCAGTGTTCGGCAGGGCTTCTCTGGGGCCAACGTCCTGACTTTC. The variable domain in full, with the rest retrieved from reference TRBV2 and TRBJ2-6, is EPEVTQTPSHQVTQMGQEVILRCVPISNHLYFYWYRQILGQKVEFLVSFYNNEISEKSEIFDDQFSVERPDGSNFTLKIRSTKLEDSAMYFCASSVRQGFSGANVLTFGAGSRLTVL.

The sample holds many counts of this clonotype. This rearrangement joins TRBV6-1 to TRBJ2-5, with TRBD2 identical over 11 bases. The J segment lost 2 bases and the V segment lost 6 bases, leaving 5 bases of the junction unmatched. In germline, CDR1 is MNHNS, CDR2 SASEGT. CDR3 size: 15 residues. Here the CDR3 DNA reads TGTGCCAGCAGCCCGACTAGCGGGGATCAAGAGACCCAGTACTTC. As protein: CASSPTSGDQETQYF.

This clonotype was detected many times. CDR3 region: CASSSWGGYNEQFF. The CDR3 nucleotides are TGTGCCAGCAGCTCCTGGGGGGGTTACAATGAGCAGTTCTTC. The genes are TRBV5-6 and TRBJ2-1, with 7 bases that match TRBD2. Losses at the gene ends were 3 bases for V and 4 bases for J; bases not matched to a gene: 4. The length of the CDR3 is 14 residues. In germline, CDR1 is SGHDT, CDR2 YYEEEE.

This clonotype was counted many times. The genes are TRBV27 and TRBJ1-6; 7 positions match TRBD1. The CDR3 totals 15 residues. Trimming took 9 bases from V and 9 from J; bases not matched to a gene: 14. Germline-derived CDR1 and CDR2 are MNHEY and SMNVEV (reference sequence). For the CDR3, the DNA is TGTGCCAGACCACACAGGGGACCTAGGGGTTCACCCCTCCACTTT. It is translated as CARPHRGPRGSPLHF.

The chain is built from TRBV14 and TRBJ2-1; D is ambiguous. Germline values: CDR1 SGHDN, CDR2 FVKESK. The CDR3 runs to 15 residues. V was cut by 1 base and J by 0 bases, with 7 bases left in between. The CDR3, as DNA: TGTGCCAGCAGCCAAGGGATGAGCTCCTACAATGAGCAGTTCTTC. This codes for CASSQGMSSYNEQFF.

This chain uses TRBV4-3 with TRBJ1-6; TRBD1 matches 12 bases. Germline V CDR1 and CDR2: LGHNA, YSLEER. CDR3 length: 16 amino acids. With 0 bases clipped from V and 10 bases from J, the junction kept 4 bases outside the gene matches. The CDR3: CASSQDSGTGGSPLHF. The DNA for the CDR3 is TGCGCCAGCAGCCAAGACTCCGGGACAGGGGGCTCACCCCTCCACTTT.

This clonotype was detected only a few times. The chain is built from TRBV10-3 and TRBJ2-7, with D unclear. V lost 3 bases to trimming and J lost 2 bases, with 14 bases between them. The CDR3 runs to 15 residues. CDR1 is ENHRY and CDR2 is SYGVKD in the germline V gene. The CDR3 DNA is TGTGCCATCAGTGATCGGATGACCGGAACCTACGAGCAGTACTTC. It specifies CAISDRMTGTYEQYF.

The rearrangement links TRBV6-5 to TRBJ2-4; D gene ambiguous. Germline CDR1 reads MNHEY; CDR2 reads SVGAGI. The V end lost 0 bases, the J end lost 6 bases, and 9 bases lay between the germline ends. This CDR3 comprises 14 residues. CDR3 sequence reads: CASSYSARPNIQYF. DNA for the CDR3: TGTGCCAGCAGTTACTCGGCCAGGCCAAACATTCAGTACTTC.

In the case of this clonotype: One end of the junction varies from germline; a read error may be responsible. The genes are TRBV7-7 and TRBJ2-5; 7 bases match TRBD1. This CDR3 has 16 residues. Germline CDR1 reads SSHAT; CDR2 reads FNYEAQ (reference sequence). The CDR3 coding sequence is TGTGCTAGCAGCTTTCGGGCAGGTTCAGGGGGAGAGACCCAGTACTTC. Its translation: CASSFRAGSGGETQYF.

This chain joins TRBV2 and TRBJ2-3; 9 bases map to TRBD2. Losses at the gene ends were 1 base for V and 0 bases for J; bases not matched to a gene: 8. CDR1 and CDR2 from the germline V gene are SNHLY and FYNNEI. The CDR3 extends over 18 amino acids. In nucleotides, the CDR3 is TGTGCCAGCAGTGAAGTCCCTATAGCGGGGGCCAGCACAGATACGCAGTATTTT. This codes for CASSEVPIAGASTDTQYF.

A few counts support this clonotype. This sequence joins TRBV10-2 and TRBJ1-1, with D tentatively TRBD1 (6 bases). The CDR3 covers 13 residues. Germline V gives CDR1 WSHSY, CDR2 SAAADI. V gave up 8 bases and J gave up 1 base, with 11 bases separating them. CDR3 protein: CASWGQRNTEAFF. Written as DNA, the CDR3 is TGCGCCAGCTGGGGACAAAGGAACACTGAAGCTTTCTTT.

The chain links TRBV15 to TRBJ2-1; D gene uncertain. V shed 6 bases and J shed 6 bases, with 9 bases lying between them. This CDR3 comprises 12 residues. Germline CDR1 reads LNHNV; CDR2 reads YYDKDF (reference sequence). CDR3 loop: CATRDSVNEQFF. The CDR3 DNA sequence: TGTGCCACCAGAGACTCGGTCAATGAGCAGTTCTTC.

The chain links TRBV9 to TRBJ2-3, with D unresolved. Per the germline V gene, CDR1 is SGDLS and CDR2 is YYNGEE. V was cut by 2 bases and J by 3 bases, with 7 bases left in between. The CDR3 runs 13 residues. The CDR3 coding sequence is TGTGCCAGCAGCGTTTCCACAACAGATACGCAGTATTTT. Residues: CASSVSTTDTQYF.

This clonotype was counted at least ten times. This rearrangement joins TRBV20-1 to TRBJ2-1; 9 nucleotides match TRBD2. Trimming at V came to 0 bases and at J to 7 bases, leaving 19 bases not matched to a gene. CDR1 and CDR2 (germline): DFQATT, SNEGSKA (reference sequence). The CDR3 loop spans 19 amino acids. CDR3 sequence (DNA): TGCAGTGCTAGAGATTGGCGCCTAGCGGGGCGGAATTCTCCTAATGAGCAGTTCTTC. Amino acids: CSARDWRLAGRNSPNEQFF.

In this sample, this clonotype turned up a few times. The chain couples TRBV29-1 to TRBJ2-7; D gene ambiguous. CDR3 length: 12 residues. The germline V and J ends were trimmed by 4 bases and 2 bases, with 9 bases remaining between them. From germline, CDR1 is SQVTM and CDR2 ANQGSEA. The CDR3 nucleotides are TGCAGCGTTGGGCAGTCCACCTACGAGCAGTACTTC. Translating gives CSVGQSTYEQYF.

This clonotype occurred many times. The chain combines TRBV12-3 or TRBV12-4 with TRBJ2-7; D unclear. V lost 0 bases, J lost 4 bases, and 4 bases lay in between. This CDR3 has 12 amino acids. CDR3 residues: CASSLAPYEQYF. CDR3 DNA sequence: TGTGCCAGCAGTTTAGCTCCATACGAGCAGTACTTC.

V usage is TRBV5-1 and J usage is TRBJ1-6; D ambiguous. The CDR3 loop spans 13 amino acids. Germline CDR1 SGHRS, CDR2 YFSETQ. V dropped 5 bases and J dropped 6 bases, with 9 bases sitting between them. CDR3 region: CASRTDSNSPLHF. CDR3 sequence (DNA): TGCGCCAGCAGAACCGATAGTAATTCACCCCTCCACTTT.

The chain uses TRBV12-3 or TRBV12-4 and TRBJ2-4, with 8 bases lining up with TRBD1. The CDR3 has 20 amino acids. V gave up 5 bases and J gave up 1 base; unmatched junction bases: 19. The CDR3 DNA sequence: TGTGCCAGCAGTCCGCTTAGGGGACAGGTCGCAAACGGGGCCAAAAACATTCAGTACTTC. Protein product: CASSPLRGQVANGAKNIQYF.

This chain links TRBV27 with TRBJ2-1; TRBD2 matches 14 bases. V lost 6 bases to trimming and J lost 0 bases; unmatched junction nucleotides: 10. This CDR3 is 19 amino acids long. CDR1 MNHEY and CDR2 SMNVEV come from the germline V gene (reference sequence). CDR3 in DNA: TGTGCCAGCAGCCCATGGGGACTAGCGGGAGAAAGCTCCTACAATGAGCAGTTCTTC. This sequence encodes CASSPWGLAGESSYNEQFF.

This clonotype turned up a few times. V usage is TRBV3-1 and J usage is TRBJ2-7, with 13 bases fitting TRBD2. CDR3 length: 14 amino acids. J was trimmed by 7 bases and V by 4 bases; bases with no gene match: 4. Germline CDR1 LGHDT, CDR2 YNNKEL (reference sequence). CDR3 region: CASSLGLAGEEQYF. The CDR3, as DNA: TGTGCCAGCAGCCTAGGACTAGCGGGAGAGGAGCAGTACTTC.

This clonotype was counted at least ten times. Here the CDR3 DNA reads TGTGCCAGCAGCCAAGTCTCCTACGAGCAGTACTTC. Protein sequence: CASSQVSYEQYF. The J gene is TRBJ2-7, the V gene TRBV14; no clear D. Between the trimmed V and J ends, which lost 1 base and 0 bases, there was a span of 1 base. Germline CDR1 and CDR2: SGHDN and FVKESK. This CDR3 comprises 12 residues.

This clonotype came up a few times. V is TRBV7-8 and J is TRBJ2-5; no clear D. Germline CDR1 and CDR2: SGHVS and FQNEAQ. Trimming pared 6 bases from V and 5 bases from J, leaving 7 bases between. CDR3 size: 11 residues. As DNA, the CDR3 is TGTGCCAGCAGGACGGTCGAGACCCAGTACTTC. As protein: CASRTVETQYF. The whole variable domain, filled in from reference TRBV7-8 and TRBJ2-5, reads GAGVSQSPRYKVAKRGQDVALRCDPISGHVSLFWYQQALGQGPEFLTYFQNEAQLDKSGLPSDRFFAERPEGSVSTLKIQRTQQEDSAVYLCASRTVETQYFGPGTRLLVL.